Below are 4 T cell receptor beta chains sequenced from a single sample in a study of beta chain features in type 1 diabetes. These receptors are not linked to any known antigen. Study-level findings and limits: Moderately but significantly shorter TCRB CDR3s were found in Type 1 diabetes patients in all four CD4+ subsets.

The isolated RNA, all of it, was reverse transcribed, so expressed TCRB transcripts were what got sequenced. The protocol was immunoSEQ multiplex PCR, while the TCRdb copy is restricted to in-frame clones and leaves out a portion. Of 680,000 or so clones listed, around 15% are singletons. Sequencing was performed on naive CD4+ T cells from blood. The source is a man aged 18 to 29 with type 1 diabetes.

V is TRBV5-4 and J is TRBJ2-3, with 12 bases matching TRBD2. The CDR3 has 16 amino acids. Germline CDR1 SGHNT, CDR2 YYREEE (reference sequence). Losses at the gene ends were 0 bases for V and 6 bases for J; bases not matched to a gene: 5. CDR3 sequence: CASSLVSSGRGDTQYF. Written as DNA, the CDR3 is TGTGCCAGCAGCTTGGTGTCTAGCGGGAGGGGGGATACGCAGTATTTT.

The sample holds a few counts of this clone. The chain has TRBV7-2 and TRBJ2-1; D possibly corresponds to TRBD2 (6 bases). Germline V CDR1 and CDR2: SGHTA, FQGNSA. With 5 bases removed from V and 7 bases from J, the gap between germline ends came to 12 bases. The CDR3 sequence is 13 residues long. The CDR3 region has the DNA TGTGCCAGCAGCACCGGACTAAATAATGAGCAGTTCTTC. Residues: CASSTGLNNEQFF.

The chain recombines TRBV28 with TRBJ2-1; unclear D gene. Between the trimmed V and J ends, which lost 2 bases and 5 bases, there was a span of 7 bases. Germline-derived CDR1 and CDR2 are MDHEN and SYDVKM. The CDR3 length is 13 residues. The CDR3 loop reads CASSLIGNNEQFF. The DNA for the CDR3 is TGTGCCAGCAGTTTAATCGGAAACAATGAGCAGTTCTTC.

This clone appeared a few times. V is TRBV2 and J is TRBJ1-2, with D unclear. Trimming stripped 6 bases from V and 0 bases from J, with 2 bases between. The CDR3 consists of 11 residues. Germline V gives CDR1 SNHLY, CDR2 FYNNEI. This CDR3 reads CASSANYGYTF. As DNA, the CDR3 is TGTGCCAGCAGCGCTAACTATGGCTACACCTTC.